This entry features one T cell receptor (beta chain) sequence. No antigen is known for it. This sample is part of a study of cytomegalovirus exposure and HLA in healthy donors. About the research overall: Across a few hundred genotyped donors, 81% landed in the Caucasian-associated ancestry cluster.

Trimming removed 1 base at V and 11 bases at J, with 17 bases between. The CDR3 totals 14 residues. Per the germline V gene, CDR1 is MDHEN and CDR2 is SYDVKM. Whole-study findings and limits: Data from an earlier analysis indicated that most TCR beta V segments were productive either about 90% or about 30% of the time. The classifier, whose performance was assessed in both the original and validation cohorts, reportedly diagnosed cytomegalovirus status with high specificity and sensitivity.

Researchers ran the PCR with 60 Vbeta and 13 Jbeta primers. Original analysis: Later, an analysis found about 80 million unique TCR beta chains, and roughly 9.9 million of these were shared. Using immunoSEQ multiplex PCR, the repertoire was profiled, and TCRdb retains in-frame clones only, with some absent. D and trimming were read from the DNA, whereas the V and J calls and clone size are those reported in that table. The sample holds 100,000 to 150,000 clones, roughly 75% seen once. The clonotype originates from a young man in good health and CMV-seronegative. The sequencing input was PBMCs. The chain combines TRBV28 with TRBJ1-1; D is unresolved. CDR3 in amino acids: CASSLLADGREAFF. DNA for the CDR3: TGTGCCAGCAGTTTATTGGCAGATGGGCGTGAGGCTTTCTTT.